This T cell receptor beta chain derives from a study of T cell responses to AZD1222 COVID-19 vaccine. Study-wide findings and caveats: Spike-specific TCR breadth and depth rose after two AZD1222 doses. Every sample of the repertoires postdated the peak T cell response. The donor group comprised mostly white British people and more females; the analysis possibly underestimated clonal diversity.

In regard to this clone: Its target is unknown.

Only in-frame clones appear in the TCRdb table, and some are missing; sequencing was by immunoSEQ multiplex PCR. Among around 150,000 clones listed, about 92% were seen once. The CDR3 sequence is 16 residues long. CDR1 SGHAT and CDR2 FQNNGV come from the germline V gene. V trimming: 4 bases; J trimming: 4 bases; junction bases outside the gene matches: 11. The starting material was peripheral blood, obtained 28 days after the second AZD1222 dose. This TCR was recovered from an adult who received the AZD1222 COVID-19 vaccine. The chain is built from TRBV11-2 and TRBJ1-2, with 8 bases aligning to TRBD1. The DNA of the CDR3 is TGTGCCAGCAGCTCCATTCTCGGGACAGGCGGCTATGGCTACACCTTC. Protein product: CASSSILGTGGYGYTF. The whole variable domain, remainder taken from reference TRBV11-2 and TRBJ1-2, is EAGVAQSPRYKIIEKRQSVAFWCNPISGHATLYWYQQILGQGPKLLIQFQNNGVVDDSQLPKDRFSAERLKGVDSTLKIQPAKLEDSAVYLCASSSILGTGGYGYTFGSGTRLTVV.